A single sample gave rise to the 30 T cell receptor beta chains below, sequenced in a study of T cell responses to AZD1222 COVID-19 vaccine. Only in-frame clones appear in the TCRdb table, and some are missing; sequencing was by immunoSEQ multiplex PCR. The sample contains fewer than 120,000 clones, nearly 90% of which appear only once. This specimen consisted of peripheral blood, obtained on day 0 of AZD1222 vaccination. The source of these receptors is an adult in good health.

The chain uses TRBV28 and TRBJ1-3; D remains ambiguous. Germline V gives CDR1 MDHEN, CDR2 SYDVKM. V dropped 7 bases and J dropped 4 bases, with 8 bases sitting between them. This CDR3 region has 12 residues. The CDR3 here is CASTIGGNTIYF. CDR3 DNA: TGTGCCAGCACCATCGGAGGAAACACCATATATTTT.

The chain uses TRBV19 and TRBJ1-1, with 7 positions matching TRBD1. Germline CDR1 reads LNHDA; CDR2 reads SQIVND (reference sequence). V lost 4 bases and J lost 0; bases outside the gene matches: 5. The CDR3 loop spans 15 amino acids. CDR3 DNA sequence: TGTGCCAGTAGTAGACAGGGAAGGATGAACACTGAAGCTTTCTTT. It codes for CASSRQGRMNTEAFF. The full variable domain, its missing parts supplied by reference TRBV19 and TRBJ1-1, is DGGITQSPKYLFRKEGQNVTLSCEQNLNHDAMYWYRQDPGQGLRLIYYSQIVNDFQKGDIAEGYSVSREKKESFPLTVTSAQKNPTAFYLCASSRQGRMNTEAFFGQGTRLTVV.

J is TRBJ1-3 and V is TRBV28; D is unresolved. The germline CDR1 and CDR2 sequences are MDHEN and SYDVKM. V was pared by 6 bases and J by 0 bases, with 12 bases between. The CDR3 sequence is 15 residues long. The DNA for the CDR3 is TGTGCCAGCAGGAACGGACGGAGCTCTGGAAACACCATATATTTT. It encodes CASRNGRSSGNTIYF.

The J gene is TRBJ2-5, the V gene TRBV19, with TRBD1 matching over 8 bases. The CDR3 consists of 16 residues. The germline CDR1 and CDR2 sequences are LNHDA and SQIVND (reference sequence). The V and J ends lost 4 bases and 5 bases, in that order; junction bases with no gene match: 12. In DNA form, the CDR3 reads TGTGCCAGTAGTAACCTGCAGACAGGGGAGAGGGAGACCCAGTACTTC. Amino acids: CASSNLQTGERETQYF.

There are a few counts of this clone. The chain recombines TRBV14 with TRBJ2-6; D gene unclear. The CDR3 totals 13 residues. Trimming stripped 4 bases from V and 5 bases from J, with 6 bases between. Looked up from germline, CDR1 is SGHDN and CDR2 is FVKESK. In nucleotides, the CDR3 is TGTGCCAGCAGCCCCTCCAGGGCCAACGTCCTGACTTTC. Encoded protein: CASSPSRANVLTF.

The chain uses TRBV25-1 and TRBJ1-1, with D unclear. The V end was cut by 5 bases, the J end by 4 bases, with 14 bases between. Germline V CDR1 and CDR2: MGHDK, SYGVNS. The CDR3 spans 14 residues. In DNA, the CDR3 is TGTGCCAGCAGTTTTACGGGGAGGAGCACTGAAGCTTTCTTT. Translation gives CASSFTGRSTEAFF. Drawing the rest from reference TRBV25-1 and TRBJ1-1, the complete variable domain is EADIYQTPRYLVIGTGKKITLECSQTMGHDKMYWYQQDPGMELHLIHYSYGVNSTEKGDLSSESTVSRIRTEHFPLTLESARPSHTSQYLCASSFTGRSTEAFFGQGTRLTVV.

The chain recombines TRBV11-2 with TRBJ2-7, with 12 bases fitting TRBD2. From germline, CDR1 is SGHAT and CDR2 FQNNGV. CDR3 length: 15 amino acids. V lost 5 bases and J lost 6; bases outside the gene matches: 8. CDR3 protein: CASSIPSSGRGEQYF. The CDR3 DNA follows: TGTGCCAGCAGCATACCATCTAGCGGGAGGGGCGAGCAGTACTTC.

The chain couples TRBV4-2 to TRBJ1-2; D is ambiguous. Per germline, CDR1 LGHNA and CDR2 YNFKEQ. This CDR3 has 17 residues. V was shortened by 0 bases and J by 3 bases, with 17 bases between the two germline ends. The CDR3 DNA reads as TGTGCCAGCAGCCAAGACAGTCGACCCTACCAGGACTATGGCTACACCTTC. This encodes CASSQDSRPYQDYGYTF.

The rearrangement uses TRBV2 and TRBJ2-1, with D hard to call. Trimming left V 1 base short and J 7 bases short, with 8 bases between. This CDR3 has 13 residues. Germline loops: CDR1 SNHLY, CDR2 FYNNEI. The CDR3 DNA reads TGTGCCAGCAGTGAAGTCAGGTGGAATGAGCAGTTCTTC. Translated: CASSEVRWNEQFF.

This clone was detected a few times. The V and J genes are TRBV27 and TRBJ1-5; 9 bases are shared with TRBD1. V shed 3 bases, J shed 7 bases, and the junction held 4 bases outside the gene matches. Germline CDR1 reads MNHEY; CDR2 reads SMNVEV (reference sequence). The length of the CDR3 is 14 residues. CDR3: CASSLTGGLQPQHF. The CDR3 coding sequence is TGTGCCAGCAGTTTGACAGGGGGATTACAGCCCCAGCATTTT.

The V gene is TRBV7-3, the J gene TRBJ2-3; 7 bases are a match to TRBD2. Germline V gene sequence: CDR1 SGHTA, CDR2 FQGTGA. The CDR3 totals 17 residues. The trim removed 1 base at V and 4 bases at J, leaving 11 bases unmatched. DNA of the CDR3: TGTGCCAGCAGCTTAATGTCAGGGAGCCGGGGGGCAGATACGCAGTATTTT. Encoded protein: CASSLMSGSRGADTQYF.

CDR3 region: CSVLSGGRADTQYF. CDR3 in DNA: TGCAGCGTCCTCTCTGGGGGTAGGGCAGATACGCAGTATTTT. This chain connects TRBV29-1 to TRBJ2-3; D is tentatively TRBD1 or TRBD2 (5 bases each). CDR1 is SQVTM, CDR2 ANQGSEA, per germline. V shed 6 bases and J shed 4 bases, with 17 bases lying between them. CDR3 length: 14 residues.

This clone has a handful of counts. V is TRBV28 and J is TRBJ1-2; 7 nucleotides line up with TRBD1. Germline CDR1 and CDR2: MDHEN and SYDVKM. J lost 4 bases, V lost 7 bases, and 6 bases had no gene match. The CDR3 is 13 amino acids. CDR3 DNA sequence: TGTGCCAGCACCGGGACAGCGACCTATGGCTACACCTTC. It encodes CASTGTATYGYTF.

CDR3 residues: CASSLVGTGAEETQYF. The CDR3 region has the DNA TGTGCCAGCAGTCTAGTAGGGACAGGGGCAGAAGAGACCCAGTACTTC. This rearrangement joins TRBV28 to TRBJ2-5; TRBD1 aligns across 10 bases. J lost 3 bases, V lost 5 bases, and 9 bases had no gene match. The CDR3 runs 16 residues. Germline CDR1 MDHEN, CDR2 SYDVKM.

The V call is TRBV2, the J call TRBJ2-4; unclear D gene. The CDR3 totals 13 residues. Germline CDR1 and CDR2: SNHLY and FYNNEI. Trimming removed 6 bases at V and 2 bases at J, with 8 bases between. The CDR3 nucleotides are TGTGCCAGCAGCGGCGGCACCAAAAACATTCAGTACTTC. Translation gives CASSGGTKNIQYF.

The rearrangement links TRBV28 to TRBJ1-1, with unresolved D. Germline CDR1 MDHEN, CDR2 SYDVKM. This CDR3 comprises 12 residues. V was shortened by 5 bases and J by 7 bases, with 11 bases between the two germline ends. The CDR3 bases are TGTGCCAGCAGTCCTGGGGAGAGTGAAGCTTTCTTT. This codes for CASSPGESEAFF.

V is TRBV5-6 and J is TRBJ2-2, with TRBD2 matching 8 bases. J gave up 3 bases and V 4 bases, and 11 bases lay outside the gene matches. Looked up from germline, CDR1 is SGHDT and CDR2 is YYEEEE. CDR3 length: 17 residues. CDR3 coding DNA: TGTGCCAGCAGCCCTACCTTAGCGGGGTTCTACACCGGGGAGCTGTTTTTT. Translated: CASSPTLAGFYTGELFF.

The chain combines TRBV18 with TRBJ1-1, with 7 bases identical to TRBD1. The CDR3 has 15 amino acids. Trimming at V came to 4 bases and at J to 0 bases, leaving 5 bases not matched to a gene. Germline values: CDR1 KGHSH, CDR2 LQKENI. CDR3 coding DNA: TGTGCCAGCTCACAAGCCGGGACAGTGAACACTGAAGCTTTCTTT. Encoded protein: CASSQAGTVNTEAFF.

This clone is a singleton in its sample. The chain carries TRBV19 and TRBJ1-5; 8 positions match TRBD1. The CDR3 has 16 residues. Germline V lookup: CDR1 LNHDA, CDR2 SQIVND (reference sequence). V dropped 3 bases and J dropped 4; count of bases not matched to a gene: 8. CDR3 bases: TGTGCCAGTAGTATTGTAAGCAGGGGGCAAAATCAGCCCCAGCATTTT. Its translation is CASSIVSRGQNQPQHF.

The genes are TRBV11-2 and TRBJ2-5; 11 nucleotides agree with TRBD1. The CDR3 has 16 residues. J lost 0 bases, V lost 5 bases, and 5 bases had no gene match. Germline V gene sequence: CDR1 SGHAT, CDR2 FQNNGV. The CDR3 nucleotides read TGTGCCAGCAGCAGGGGGGACAGGGGGTACCAAGAGACCCAGTACTTC. It is translated as CASSRGDRGYQETQYF. Filled out from reference TRBV11-2 and TRBJ2-5, the complete variable domain reads EAGVAQSPRYKIIEKRQSVAFWCNPISGHATLYWYQQILGQGPKLLIQFQNNGVVDDSQLPKDRFSAERLKGVDSTLKIQPAKLEDSAVYLCASSRGDRGYQETQYFGPGTRLLVL.

The V call is TRBV9, the J call TRBJ2-7; 10 nucleotides agree with TRBD1. This CDR3 is 14 amino acids long. With 2 bases clipped from V and 5 bases from J, the junction kept 4 bases outside the gene matches. Germline-derived CDR1 and CDR2 are SGDLS and YYNGEE. The DNA for the CDR3 is TGTGCCAGCAGCGTGGGGACAGGGGAAGACGAGCAGTACTTC. Its protein is CASSVGTGEDEQYF.

The chain employs TRBV30 and TRBJ1-3, with a possible D match to TRBD1 (6 bases). This CDR3 is 16 amino acids long. The germline V gene encodes CDR1 GTSNPN and CDR2 SVGIG (reference sequence). V was cut by 3 bases and J by 0 bases, with 15 bases left in between. CDR3: CAWRSGRGASGNTIYF. The CDR3 DNA is TGTGCCTGGAGGTCAGGACGGGGGGCCTCTGGAAACACCATATATTTT.

The CDR3 spells CASSVAGGAADTQYF. CDR3 coding DNA: TGTGCCAGCAGCGTAGCCGGGGGGGCAGCAGATACGCAGTATTTT. The chain is built from TRBV9 and TRBJ2-3, with 8 bases identical to TRBD2. V shed 0 bases, J shed 4 bases, and the junction held 4 bases outside the gene matches. Germline V gene sequence: CDR1 SGDLS, CDR2 YYNGEE. This CDR3 comprises 15 residues.

This chain uses TRBV11-2 with TRBJ2-2, with 9 bases matching TRBD1. Trimming removed 5 bases from V and 3 bases from J; junction bases left unmatched: 4. The germline V gene encodes CDR1 SGHAT and CDR2 FQNNGV. The CDR3 totals 15 residues. CDR3 in DNA: TGTGCCAGCAGCCCGACAGGGGGGGACACCGGGGAGCTGTTTTTT. It encodes CASSPTGGDTGELFF. The full variable domain, with the rest looked up from reference TRBV11-2 and TRBJ2-2, is EAGVAQSPRYKIIEKRQSVAFWCNPISGHATLYWYQQILGQGPKLLIQFQNNGVVDDSQLPKDRFSAERLKGVDSTLKIQPAKLEDSAVYLCASSPTGGDTGELFFGEGSRLTVL.

The gene calls are TRBV19 and TRBJ2-7; tentatively, D is TRBD1 (6 bases). The CDR3 runs 15 residues. Trimming cost V 1 base and J 3 bases, with 13 bases left between them. CDR1 is LNHDA and CDR2 is SQIVND in the germline V gene (reference sequence). The CDR3 nucleotides read TGTGCCAGTAGTATAGGGATGACAGGCTTCTACGAGCAGTACTTC. It specifies CASSIGMTGFYEQYF.

CDR3: CASSRDRGDEQFF. In DNA form, the CDR3 reads TGCGCCAGCAGCAGGGACAGGGGCGATGAGCAGTTCTTC. The rearrangement uses TRBV5-1 and TRBJ2-1; 10 bases align to TRBD1. CDR1 SGHRS and CDR2 YFSETQ come from the germline V gene. The trim removed 4 bases at V and 8 bases at J, leaving 3 bases unmatched. The CDR3 length is 13 residues.

The rearrangement uses TRBV19 and TRBJ1-2; 8 nucleotides line up with TRBD1. The CDR3 spans 13 residues. V shed 5 bases, J shed 2 bases, and the junction held 1 base outside the gene matches. The germline CDR1 and CDR2 sequences are LNHDA and SQIVND (reference sequence). The CDR3 DNA is TGTGCCAGTAGTCGACAGGGGAACTATGGCTACACCTTC. Its translation: CASSRQGNYGYTF.

The chain combines TRBV5-1 with TRBJ1-3, with a tentative D call TRBD1 (5 bases). Germline V gives CDR1 SGHRS, CDR2 YFSETQ. CDR3 length equals 14 residues. V gave up 0 bases and J gave up 4 bases, with 8 bases separating them. The CDR3 nucleotides are TGCGCCAGCAGCTTGGGCCAGGGCGGAAACACCATATATTTT. Encoded protein: CASSLGQGGNTIYF.

This clone has only a few counts. The V and J genes are TRBV5-8 and TRBJ2-1, with 7 bases matching TRBD1. Germline assignment: CDR1 SGHTS and CDR2 YDEGEE. This CDR3 has 14 residues. V lost 4 bases, J lost 4 bases, and 5 bases stayed unmatched. The chain's CDR3 is CASSHGQDYNEQFF. The CDR3 DNA is TGTGCCAGCAGCCACGGACAGGATTACAATGAGCAGTTCTTC.

The chain employs TRBV9 and TRBJ2-2, with 7 bases fitting TRBD1. Losses at the gene ends were 3 bases for V and 14 bases for J; bases not matched to a gene: 13. Germline assignment: CDR1 SGDLS and CDR2 YYNGEE. This CDR3 contains 14 residues. In DNA, the CDR3 is TGTGCCAGCAGCGCCCCCCTCAACAGGGGCTTTCTGTTTTTT. Translated: CASSAPLNRGFLFF.